This T cell receptor beta chain was sequenced during a study of human T cells and chemical hapten exposure. Across the study: A 2 cm by 2 cm inner upper arm patch received 2% DPC for sensitization. General observations from the study: Versus controls, expanded TCRs had significantly more large CDR3 similarity clusters.

The time point here: patch test 1, 2 weeks after DPC sensitization. The treatment is: therapeutic diphenylcyclopropenone sensitization with weekly scalp DPC. The length of the CDR3 is 14 residues. After removal of 4 bases from V and 4 bases from J, the junction contained 6 bases not matched to a gene. Per germline, CDR1 SGDLS and CDR2 YYNGEE. This clonotype was seen repeatedly, ten times or more. No antigen is known for it. The library gave individual cDNA molecules unique molecular identifiers. TCRdb redid the calling of the RACE reads with MiXCR, one entry per CDR3 protein. The sample has about 340,000 distinct CDR3 sequences, around 7% seen once.

V usage is TRBV9 and J usage is TRBJ2-5, with 8 bases matching TRBD2. The receptor was derived from a woman between 18 and 29 years old with alopecia areata. Some clones in this sample may be carry-over from other donors' samples. The specimen was whole blood, collected in connection with sensitization to the hapten diphenylcyclopropenone (DPC). The CDR3 protein is CASSPGLAPETQYF. DNA of the CDR3: TGTGCCAGCAGCCCCGGACTAGCTCCAGAGACCCAGTACTTC.